A selection of T cell receptor beta chains follows, all from one sample in a study of early T cells in non-severe SARS-CoV-2 infection. TCRdb re-called the 5' RACE reads through MiXCR, storing one row per CDR3 protein. This repertoire shows some 97,000 distinct CDR3 sequences, approximately 9.9% found once; its top ten account for approximately 4.7%. The material sequenced was whole blood, taken at baseline. The source is an adult who was a healthcare worker with PCR-confirmed SARS-CoV-2 infection or an uninfected control (not recorded which). Each CDR3 is given with its conserved first and last residue. The D gene is left open where the match is weak. Where a row states a size, it is once, few, many or the class of an expanded clone; other rows omit it.

d_call j_call v_call clone_size cdr3_nt cdr3_aa
TRBD2 TRBJ2-7 TRBV25-1 - TGTGCCAGCAAGCGGGGAAGCTCCTACGAGCAGTACTTC CASKRGSSYEQYF
- TRBJ1-1 TRBV19 many TGTGCCAGTAAATCCAGCTCCTCCCTGAACACTGAAGCTTTCTTT CASKSSSSLNTEAFF
TRBD1 TRBJ2-1 TRBV29-1 many TGCAGCGCGGGACAGTACAATGAGCAGTTCTTC CSAGQYNEQFF
TRBD1 TRBJ2-2 TRBV6-5 - TGTGCCAGCAGTCCGACAGGGGGAAACACCGGGGAGCTGTTTTTT CASSPTGGNTGELFF
- TRBJ2-2 TRBV7-8 many TGTGCCAGCAGCTTAGCGCTTAACACCGGGGAGCTGTTTTTT CASSLALNTGELFF
- TRBJ2-2 TRBV30 many TGTGCCTGGGGGGGCCGCGAATCGAACACCGGGGAGCTGTTTTTT CAWGGRESNTGELFF
- TRBJ2-7 TRBV14 - TGTGCCAGCAGCCAAGGGATAGGGGGATCCTACGAGCAGTACTTC CASSQGIGGSYEQYF
TRBD1 TRBJ1-2 TRBV9 few TGTGCCAGCAGCGTAGGAGGACAGGGGGACTATGGCTACACCTTC CASSVGGQGDYGYTF
- TRBJ1-1 TRBV6-2/TRBV6-3 few TGTGCCAGCAGTTACCAGGGGCAGGACACTGAAGCTTTCTTT CASSYQGQDTEAFF
TRBD2 TRBJ2-1 TRBV7-9 - TGTGCCAGCAGCTTCCCGACTAGCAGGGAGTCCAATGAGCAGTTCTTC CASSFPTSRESNEQFF
TRBD2 TRBJ2-7 TRBV7-2 many TGTGCCAGCAGCTTAGTAAGGAGCGGGGGGTCCCCAGAGCAGTACTTC CASSLVRSGGSPEQYF
- TRBJ2-7 TRBV20-1 many TGCAGTGCCCCCCGAGATCGCGACGAGCAGTACTTC CSAPRDRDEQYF
- TRBJ2-5 TRBV12-3/TRBV12-4 few TGTGCCAGCAGTCCGGGCCAGACGGAGACCCAGTACTTC CASSPGQTETQYF
TRBD1 TRBJ2-1 TRBV7-2 many TGTGCCAGCAGCCCGGATATATTCGGGACAGAGAGAAATGAGCAGTTCTTC CASSPDIFGTERNEQFF
TRBD2 TRBJ2-3 TRBV5-1 - TGCGCCAGCAGCATGCGACTAGCGGGAATCACGAATACGCAGTATTTT CASSMRLAGITNTQYF
TRBD2 TRBJ2-3 TRBV6-4 - TGTGCCAGCAGTGACTCCGGGGGGTACACAGATACGCAGTATTTT CASSDSGGYTDTQYF
- TRBJ1-1 TRBV28 - TGTGCCAGCACCTACAACACTGAAGCTTTCTTT CASTYNTEAFF
TRBD2 TRBJ2-1 TRBV30 - TGTGCCTGGAGTGCTACTAGCGTCTACAATGAGCAGTTCTTC CAWSATSVYNEQFF
- TRBJ2-7 TRBV9 few TGTGCCAGCAGCCACCAGTACGAGCAGTACTTC CASSHQYEQYF
- TRBJ2-3 TRBV18 - TGTGCCAGCTCAGGTCCAGATACGCAGTATTTT CASSGPDTQYF
TRBD1 TRBJ1-4 TRBV12-3/TRBV12-4 - TGTGCCAGCAGTTTTAGCCCGGGACAGGGTGAAAAACTGTTTTTT CASSFSPGQGEKLFF
- TRBJ1-1 TRBV12-3/TRBV12-4 - TGTGCCAGCAGTTTCCAGGGGATGACTGAAGCTTTCTTT CASSFQGMTEAFF
TRBD1 TRBJ2-3 TRBV27 many TGTGCCAGCAGTTCCGGGACAGTTGCTTACACAGATACGCAGTATTTT CASSSGTVAYTDTQYF
- TRBJ2-5 TRBV4-1 - TGCGCCAGCAGCCAAGACCTGCAAGAGACCCAGTACTTC CASSQDLQETQYF
- TRBJ2-7 TRBV20-1 - TGCAGTGCTAGAGGGGGGACCGGGGGTTACGAGCAGTACTTC CSARGGTGGYEQYF
- TRBJ1-4 TRBV27 - TGTGCCAGCAGTGGTCGTGGGGACTACAGTGAAAAACTGTTTTTT CASSGRGDYSEKLFF
- TRBJ1-1 TRBV30 - TGTGCCTGGAGTGTACAGGGTGCCACTGAAGCTTTCTTT CAWSVQGATEAFF
TRBD2 TRBJ2-3 TRBV5-1 - TGCGCCAGCAGCTCCCGACTAGCGGCAGATACGCAGTATTTT CASSSRLAADTQYF
TRBD2 TRBJ2-3 TRBV27 - TGTGCCAGCAGTTTAGGTGTAGCGGGGGGAAATACGCAGTATTTT CASSLGVAGGNTQYF